A selection of T cell receptor beta chains follows, all from one sample in a study of shared clonotypes between healthy human individuals. Clones were sequenced by immunoSEQ multiplex PCR, and TCRdb holds only the in-frame ones, with some missing. Of 850,000 to 1,100,000 clones listed, about 80% are singletons. Sequenced: memory CD4+ T cells from PBMCs. The receptors were gathered from a man between 18 and 29 years old in good health. Some clones in this sample may be carry-over from other donors' samples. The CDR3 runs from the conserved cysteine through the conserved F or W. D genes are given only for firm matches. Expanded clones are given a class, and other clones once, few, many or no size at all.

v_gene,abundance,d_gene,j_gene,CDR3aa,CDR3nt
TRBV7-2,-,-,TRBJ1-1,CASSFWRGNTEAFF,TGTGCCAGCAGCTTCTGGAGGGGGAACACTGAAGCTTTCTTT
TRBV9,once,-,TRBJ2-1,CASSVDPYNEQFF,TGTGCCAGCAGCGTAGATCCCTACAATGAGCAGTTCTTC
TRBV29-1,-,-,TRBJ2-3,CREDQRVADTQYF,TGCAGGGAAGACCAGCGGGTCGCAGATACGCAGTATTTT
TRBV4-2,-,TRBD1,TRBJ1-4,CASSPVGQGNEKLFF,TGTGCCAGCAGCCCAGTGGGACAGGGAAATGAAAAACTGTTTTTT
TRBV6-5,-,-,TRBJ2-7,CASSRGGINYEQYF,TGTGCCAGCAGCCGAGGGGGGATTAACTACGAGCAGTACTTC
TRBV5-4,-,-,TRBJ2-7,CASSPGSHNYEQYF,TGTGCCAGCAGCCCCGGGTCTCATAACTACGAGCAGTACTTC
TRBV5-1,-,-,TRBJ2-1,CASTERVGSSNEQFF,TGCGCCAGCACTGAGCGGGTGGGGTCTAGCAATGAGCAGTTCTTC
TRBV11-2,-,-,TRBJ2-7,CASSSPAMGRREQYF,TGTGCCAGCAGCTCACCAGCAATGGGGCGCCGCGAGCAGTACTTC
TRBV11-1,-,-,TRBJ1-1,CASSFQGETEAFF,TGTGCCAGCAGCTTTCAAGGGGAAACTGAAGCTTTCTTT
TRBV11-2,-,-,TRBJ2-4,CASSVKRGGNIQYF,TGTGCCAGCAGTGTTAAGAGGGGGGGAAACATTCAGTACTTC
TRBV7-9,once,-,TRBJ2-3,CASSQNTDTQYF,TGTGCCAGCAGCCAGAACACAGATACGCAGTATTTT
TRBV10-2,few,-,TRBJ1-1,CATSDRQAFF,TGCGCCACCTCGGACCGCCAAGCTTTCTTT
TRBV18,-,-,TRBJ2-1,CASSSGQYNEQFF,TGTGCCAGCTCATCTGGACAATACAATGAGCAGTTCTTC
TRBV5-4,-,-,TRBJ1-3,CASSFSGSSGNTIYF,TGTGCCAGCAGCTTTTCCGGGAGCTCTGGAAACACCATATATTTT
TRBV5-1,-,-,TRBJ2-2,CASTLNTGELFF,TGCGCCAGCACCCTTAACACCGGGGAGCTGTTTTTT
TRBV12-5,-,TRBD1,TRBJ2-5,CAKDRASQETQYF,TGTGCAAAAGACAGGGCCTCCCAAGAGACCCAGTACTTC